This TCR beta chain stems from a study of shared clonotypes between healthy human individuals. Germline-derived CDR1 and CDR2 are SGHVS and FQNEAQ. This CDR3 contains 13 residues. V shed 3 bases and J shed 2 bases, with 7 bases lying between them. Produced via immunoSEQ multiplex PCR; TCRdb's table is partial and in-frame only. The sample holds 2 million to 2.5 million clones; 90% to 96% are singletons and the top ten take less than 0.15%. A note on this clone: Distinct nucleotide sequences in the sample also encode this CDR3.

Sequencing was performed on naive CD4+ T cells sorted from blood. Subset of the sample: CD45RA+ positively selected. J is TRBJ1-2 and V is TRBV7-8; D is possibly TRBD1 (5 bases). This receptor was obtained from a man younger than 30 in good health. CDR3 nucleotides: TGTGCCAGCAGCTTTCCAGGGAACTATGGCTACACCTTC. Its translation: CASSFPGNYGYTF.